The 20 T cell receptor beta chains below come from one sample, sequenced in a study of cytomegalovirus exposure and HLA in healthy donors. Use of 60 Vbeta and 13 Jbeta primers characterized the PCR. Some clones are missing from TCRdb's copy, which holds only in-frame ones; the method was immunoSEQ multiplex PCR. The data contain about 170,000 clones, less than 80% of them singletons. The sequencing input was PBMCs. The origin of the receptors is a man between 35 and 55 years old in good health and CMV-seronegative.

This clone was seen a handful of times. The chain combines TRBV2 with TRBJ2-2, with 11 nucleotides matching TRBD2. V was clipped by 6 bases and J by 6 bases; unmatched bases: 9. The CDR3 spans 16 residues. Germline values: CDR1 SNHLY, CDR2 FYNNEI. The CDR3 DNA is TGTGCCAGCAGGGAATTTAGCGGGGGGGCATCCGGGGAGCTGTTTTTT. Protein: CASREFSGGASGELFF.

This chain joins TRBV30 and TRBJ2-6, with 7 bases that match TRBD2. The V segment lost 3 bases and the J segment 4 bases; nucleotides outside the gene matches: 0. There are 13 residues in the CDR3. CDR1 is GTSNPN, CDR2 SVGIG, per germline (reference sequence). CDR3 DNA sequence: TGTGCCTGGAGGGGAGGGGGGGCCAACGTCCTGACTTTC. Protein: CAWRGGGANVLTF.

This chain links TRBV11-2 with TRBJ2-3, with D possibly matching TRBD2 (6 bases). The germline V gene encodes CDR1 SGHAT and CDR2 FQNNGV. V was cut by 5 bases and J by 0 bases, with 12 bases left in between. The CDR3 has 15 amino acids. CDR3 DNA sequence: TGTGCCAGCAGCCGGTGGCGGGACAGCACAGATACGCAGTATTTT. This gives the protein CASSRWRDSTDTQYF.

The chain joins TRBV11-2 to TRBJ1-1, with D possibly matching TRBD1 (5 bases). Per the germline V gene, CDR1 is SGHAT and CDR2 is FQNNGV. The V and J ends lost 2 bases and 4 bases respectively, with 11 bases between them. This CDR3 spans 14 amino acids. The CDR3 sequence is CASSLTGGTTEAFF. The CDR3 region has the DNA TGTGCCAGCAGCTTAACAGGCGGGACCACTGAAGCTTTCTTT.

The gene calls are TRBV11-2 and TRBJ2-7; tentatively, D is TRBD1 (5 bases). V gave up 8 bases and J gave up 1 base, with 12 bases separating them. CDR1 and CDR2 (germline): SGHAT, FQNNGV. This CDR3 comprises 13 residues. The CDR3 DNA reads TGTGCCAGCCAACAGGTTCGGTCCTACGAGCAGTACTTC. Residues: CASQQVRSYEQYF. Drawing the rest from reference TRBV11-2 and TRBJ2-7, the complete variable domain is EAGVAQSPRYKIIEKRQSVAFWCNPISGHATLYWYQQILGQGPKLLIQFQNNGVVDDSQLPKDRFSAERLKGVDSTLKIQPAKLEDSAVYLCASQQVRSYEQYFGPGTRLTVT.

The gene calls are TRBV6-4 and TRBJ1-1; 10 bases agree with TRBD1. CDR3 length: 16 amino acids. CDR1 is MRHNA, CDR2 SNTAGT, per germline. The trim removed 1 base at V and 7 bases at J, leaving 9 bases unmatched. The CDR3 protein is CASSDYDRGRKGEAFF. In nucleotides, the CDR3 is TGTGCCAGCAGTGACTATGACAGGGGGCGAAAAGGTGAAGCTTTCTTT.

V is TRBV5-1 and J is TRBJ2-7; tentatively, D is TRBD1 (5 bases). V was cut by 3 bases and J by 2 bases, with 9 bases left in between. Germline CDR1 and CDR2: SGHRS and YFSETQ. The CDR3 extends over 13 amino acids. The CDR3 loop reads CASSSTVTYEQYF. As DNA, the CDR3 is TGCGCCAGCAGCTCGACAGTTACCTACGAGCAGTACTTC.

The chain is built from TRBV28 and TRBJ2-3, with D tentatively TRBD2 (7 bases). Germline lookup yields CDR1 MDHEN and CDR2 SYDVKM. Between the trimmed V and J ends, which lost 4 bases and 3 bases, there was a span of 14 bases. This CDR3 is 15 amino acids long. The CDR3 bases are TGTGCCAGCAGTTCGAGGGGGGGCCTTACAGATACGCAGTATTTT. Translation gives CASSSRGGLTDTQYF. Full variable domain (missing parts from reference TRBV28 and TRBJ2-3): DVKVTQSSRYLVKRTGEKVFLECVQDMDHENMFWYRQDPGLGLRLIYFSYDVKMKEKGDIPEGYSVSREKKERFSLILESASTNQTSMYLCASSSRGGLTDTQYFGPGTRLTVL.

This clone was picked up one time. The V and J genes are TRBV7-9 and TRBJ1-4; TRBD1 aligns across 7 bases. Unmatched junction bases numbered 11, after V lost 5 bases and J lost 8 bases. The CDR3 is 15 amino acids. Germline CDR1 is SEHNR and CDR2 is FQNEAQ (reference sequence). The DNA for the CDR3 is TGTGCCAGCAGCGAACGACAGGGTGTTCTGGAAAAACTGTTTTTT. This encodes CASSERQGVLEKLFF. Drawing the rest from reference TRBV7-9 and TRBJ1-4, the complete variable domain is DTGVSQNPRHKITKRGQNVTFRCDPISEHNRLYWYRQTLGQGPEFLTYFQNEAQLEKSRLLSDRFSAERPKGSFSTLEIQRTEQGDSAMYLCASSERQGVLEKLFFGSGTQLSVL.

The rearrangement joins TRBV9 to TRBJ1-5; 11 positions agree with TRBD1. V was clipped by 8 bases and J by 4 bases; unmatched bases: 8. The length of the CDR3 is 15 residues. Germline V CDR1 and CDR2: SGDLS, YYNGEE. CDR3 loop: CASRDRGFCNQPQHF. CDR3 nucleotides: TGTGCCAGTCGGGACAGGGGGTTTTGTAATCAGCCCCAGCATTTT.

In this sample, this clone turned up a few times. This rearrangement joins TRBV7-6 to TRBJ1-6; no definite D call. Between the trimmed V and J ends, which lost 5 bases and 7 bases, there was a span of 15 bases. Germline V gene sequence: CDR1 SGHVS, CDR2 FNYEAQ. The CDR3 runs to 15 residues. The CDR3 loop reads CASSLQALGNSPLHF. The CDR3 coding sequence is TGTGCCAGCAGCCTCCAGGCCCTTGGGAATTCACCCCTCCACTTT. The full variable domain, completed using reference TRBV7-6 and TRBJ1-6, is GAGVSQSPRYKVTKRGQDVALRCDPISGHVSLYWYRQALGQGPEFLTYFNYEAQQDKSGLPNDRFSAERPEGSISTLTIQRTEQRDSAMYRCASSLQALGNSPLHFGNGTRLTVT.

This rearrangement joins TRBV5-4 to TRBJ2-3; possible D gene TRBD1, 6 bases. The germline V gene has CDR1 SGHNT and CDR2 YYREEE (reference sequence). The germline V and J ends were trimmed by 4 bases and 2 bases, with 14 bases remaining between them. This CDR3 region has 15 residues. The CDR3 nucleotides are TGTGCCAGCAGCATAGGTGGGGGCTCCACAGATACGCAGTATTTT. Protein sequence: CASSIGGGSTDTQYF.

The sample holds one count of this clone. This chain uses TRBV27 with TRBJ2-5; the match to TRBD1 covers 7 bases. CDR3 length: 14 residues. Looked up from germline, CDR1 is MNHEY and CDR2 is SMNVEV (reference sequence). The junction had 5 bases not matched to a gene; V was cut back by 3 bases and J by 4 bases. The CDR3 DNA reads as TGTGCCAGCAGTTTCTCGGGACAGCGAGAGACCCAGTACTTC. It codes for CASSFSGQRETQYF.

The chain links TRBV4-2 to TRBJ1-4, with TRBD1 matching over 9 bases. Trimming cost V 0 bases and J 8 bases; bases outside gene matches: 7. The CDR3 contains 16 residues. The germline CDR1 and CDR2 sequences are LGHNA and YNFKEQ. The CDR3 bases are TGTGCCAGCAGCCAAGAACCGGGACAGGGTGGAGAAAAACTGTTTTTT. Its protein product is CASSQEPGQGGEKLFF.

The chain is built from TRBV7-2 and TRBJ2-2, with D unresolved. Between the trimmed V and J ends, which lost 1 base and 3 bases, there was a span of 12 bases. The germline CDR1 and CDR2 sequences are SGHTA and FQGNSA. The CDR3 is 16 residues long. The CDR3 DNA follows: TGTGCCAGCAGCTTAGATCCTTTTTCGTACACCGGGGAGCTGTTTTTT. It yields the protein CASSLDPFSYTGELFF.

This clone was seen only a few times. The gene calls are TRBV29-1 and TRBJ1-2; TRBD1 might be the D (5 bases). V dropped 6 bases and J dropped 1 base, with 15 bases sitting between them. The length of the CDR3 is 14 residues. The germline V gene encodes CDR1 SQVTM and CDR2 ANQGSEA. The CDR3 sequence: CSVSTLRDNYGYTF. In DNA, the CDR3 is TGCAGCGTCAGTACCCTCAGGGATAACTATGGCTACACCTTC.

The sample holds one count of this clone. This rearrangement joins TRBV10-3 to TRBJ2-3; TRBD1 might be the D (6 bases). This CDR3 comprises 13 residues. Germline V gene data show CDR1 as ENHRY and CDR2 as SYGVKD. V was cut by 10 bases and J by 2 bases, with 13 bases left in between. The CDR3 loop is CASMTGFTDTQYF. DNA of the CDR3: TGTGCCAGTATGACAGGATTCACAGATACGCAGTATTTT.

The chain carries TRBV27 and TRBJ2-7; D is possibly TRBD1 (6 bases). The CDR3 has 12 amino acids. V was shortened by 5 bases and J by 6 bases, with 11 bases between the two germline ends. Germline V gene sequence: CDR1 MNHEY, CDR2 SMNVEV (reference sequence). CDR3 residues: CASSGVGGEQYF. CDR3 in DNA: TGTGCCAGCAGTGGGGTAGGGGGCGAGCAGTACTTC.

The chain carries TRBV6-5 and TRBJ2-3; no reliable D call. The CDR3 loop spans 13 amino acids. V gave up 0 bases and J gave up 6 bases, with 7 bases separating them. In germline, CDR1 is MNHEY, CDR2 SVGAGI. The CDR3 DNA reads TGTGCCAGCAGTTACTCAAACCGGGATACGCAGTATTTT. It codes for CASSYSNRDTQYF.

The chain uses TRBV5-1 and TRBJ1-3; 8 nucleotides line up with TRBD1. V was pared by 2 bases and J by 4 bases, with 11 bases of the junction left unmatched. Per germline, CDR1 SGHRS and CDR2 YFSETQ. This CDR3 spans 17 amino acids. The CDR3 DNA reads TGCGCCAGCAGCTTCCATTATTCGGACAGGGAAGGAAACACCATATATTTT. Protein product: CASSFHYSDREGNTIYF.